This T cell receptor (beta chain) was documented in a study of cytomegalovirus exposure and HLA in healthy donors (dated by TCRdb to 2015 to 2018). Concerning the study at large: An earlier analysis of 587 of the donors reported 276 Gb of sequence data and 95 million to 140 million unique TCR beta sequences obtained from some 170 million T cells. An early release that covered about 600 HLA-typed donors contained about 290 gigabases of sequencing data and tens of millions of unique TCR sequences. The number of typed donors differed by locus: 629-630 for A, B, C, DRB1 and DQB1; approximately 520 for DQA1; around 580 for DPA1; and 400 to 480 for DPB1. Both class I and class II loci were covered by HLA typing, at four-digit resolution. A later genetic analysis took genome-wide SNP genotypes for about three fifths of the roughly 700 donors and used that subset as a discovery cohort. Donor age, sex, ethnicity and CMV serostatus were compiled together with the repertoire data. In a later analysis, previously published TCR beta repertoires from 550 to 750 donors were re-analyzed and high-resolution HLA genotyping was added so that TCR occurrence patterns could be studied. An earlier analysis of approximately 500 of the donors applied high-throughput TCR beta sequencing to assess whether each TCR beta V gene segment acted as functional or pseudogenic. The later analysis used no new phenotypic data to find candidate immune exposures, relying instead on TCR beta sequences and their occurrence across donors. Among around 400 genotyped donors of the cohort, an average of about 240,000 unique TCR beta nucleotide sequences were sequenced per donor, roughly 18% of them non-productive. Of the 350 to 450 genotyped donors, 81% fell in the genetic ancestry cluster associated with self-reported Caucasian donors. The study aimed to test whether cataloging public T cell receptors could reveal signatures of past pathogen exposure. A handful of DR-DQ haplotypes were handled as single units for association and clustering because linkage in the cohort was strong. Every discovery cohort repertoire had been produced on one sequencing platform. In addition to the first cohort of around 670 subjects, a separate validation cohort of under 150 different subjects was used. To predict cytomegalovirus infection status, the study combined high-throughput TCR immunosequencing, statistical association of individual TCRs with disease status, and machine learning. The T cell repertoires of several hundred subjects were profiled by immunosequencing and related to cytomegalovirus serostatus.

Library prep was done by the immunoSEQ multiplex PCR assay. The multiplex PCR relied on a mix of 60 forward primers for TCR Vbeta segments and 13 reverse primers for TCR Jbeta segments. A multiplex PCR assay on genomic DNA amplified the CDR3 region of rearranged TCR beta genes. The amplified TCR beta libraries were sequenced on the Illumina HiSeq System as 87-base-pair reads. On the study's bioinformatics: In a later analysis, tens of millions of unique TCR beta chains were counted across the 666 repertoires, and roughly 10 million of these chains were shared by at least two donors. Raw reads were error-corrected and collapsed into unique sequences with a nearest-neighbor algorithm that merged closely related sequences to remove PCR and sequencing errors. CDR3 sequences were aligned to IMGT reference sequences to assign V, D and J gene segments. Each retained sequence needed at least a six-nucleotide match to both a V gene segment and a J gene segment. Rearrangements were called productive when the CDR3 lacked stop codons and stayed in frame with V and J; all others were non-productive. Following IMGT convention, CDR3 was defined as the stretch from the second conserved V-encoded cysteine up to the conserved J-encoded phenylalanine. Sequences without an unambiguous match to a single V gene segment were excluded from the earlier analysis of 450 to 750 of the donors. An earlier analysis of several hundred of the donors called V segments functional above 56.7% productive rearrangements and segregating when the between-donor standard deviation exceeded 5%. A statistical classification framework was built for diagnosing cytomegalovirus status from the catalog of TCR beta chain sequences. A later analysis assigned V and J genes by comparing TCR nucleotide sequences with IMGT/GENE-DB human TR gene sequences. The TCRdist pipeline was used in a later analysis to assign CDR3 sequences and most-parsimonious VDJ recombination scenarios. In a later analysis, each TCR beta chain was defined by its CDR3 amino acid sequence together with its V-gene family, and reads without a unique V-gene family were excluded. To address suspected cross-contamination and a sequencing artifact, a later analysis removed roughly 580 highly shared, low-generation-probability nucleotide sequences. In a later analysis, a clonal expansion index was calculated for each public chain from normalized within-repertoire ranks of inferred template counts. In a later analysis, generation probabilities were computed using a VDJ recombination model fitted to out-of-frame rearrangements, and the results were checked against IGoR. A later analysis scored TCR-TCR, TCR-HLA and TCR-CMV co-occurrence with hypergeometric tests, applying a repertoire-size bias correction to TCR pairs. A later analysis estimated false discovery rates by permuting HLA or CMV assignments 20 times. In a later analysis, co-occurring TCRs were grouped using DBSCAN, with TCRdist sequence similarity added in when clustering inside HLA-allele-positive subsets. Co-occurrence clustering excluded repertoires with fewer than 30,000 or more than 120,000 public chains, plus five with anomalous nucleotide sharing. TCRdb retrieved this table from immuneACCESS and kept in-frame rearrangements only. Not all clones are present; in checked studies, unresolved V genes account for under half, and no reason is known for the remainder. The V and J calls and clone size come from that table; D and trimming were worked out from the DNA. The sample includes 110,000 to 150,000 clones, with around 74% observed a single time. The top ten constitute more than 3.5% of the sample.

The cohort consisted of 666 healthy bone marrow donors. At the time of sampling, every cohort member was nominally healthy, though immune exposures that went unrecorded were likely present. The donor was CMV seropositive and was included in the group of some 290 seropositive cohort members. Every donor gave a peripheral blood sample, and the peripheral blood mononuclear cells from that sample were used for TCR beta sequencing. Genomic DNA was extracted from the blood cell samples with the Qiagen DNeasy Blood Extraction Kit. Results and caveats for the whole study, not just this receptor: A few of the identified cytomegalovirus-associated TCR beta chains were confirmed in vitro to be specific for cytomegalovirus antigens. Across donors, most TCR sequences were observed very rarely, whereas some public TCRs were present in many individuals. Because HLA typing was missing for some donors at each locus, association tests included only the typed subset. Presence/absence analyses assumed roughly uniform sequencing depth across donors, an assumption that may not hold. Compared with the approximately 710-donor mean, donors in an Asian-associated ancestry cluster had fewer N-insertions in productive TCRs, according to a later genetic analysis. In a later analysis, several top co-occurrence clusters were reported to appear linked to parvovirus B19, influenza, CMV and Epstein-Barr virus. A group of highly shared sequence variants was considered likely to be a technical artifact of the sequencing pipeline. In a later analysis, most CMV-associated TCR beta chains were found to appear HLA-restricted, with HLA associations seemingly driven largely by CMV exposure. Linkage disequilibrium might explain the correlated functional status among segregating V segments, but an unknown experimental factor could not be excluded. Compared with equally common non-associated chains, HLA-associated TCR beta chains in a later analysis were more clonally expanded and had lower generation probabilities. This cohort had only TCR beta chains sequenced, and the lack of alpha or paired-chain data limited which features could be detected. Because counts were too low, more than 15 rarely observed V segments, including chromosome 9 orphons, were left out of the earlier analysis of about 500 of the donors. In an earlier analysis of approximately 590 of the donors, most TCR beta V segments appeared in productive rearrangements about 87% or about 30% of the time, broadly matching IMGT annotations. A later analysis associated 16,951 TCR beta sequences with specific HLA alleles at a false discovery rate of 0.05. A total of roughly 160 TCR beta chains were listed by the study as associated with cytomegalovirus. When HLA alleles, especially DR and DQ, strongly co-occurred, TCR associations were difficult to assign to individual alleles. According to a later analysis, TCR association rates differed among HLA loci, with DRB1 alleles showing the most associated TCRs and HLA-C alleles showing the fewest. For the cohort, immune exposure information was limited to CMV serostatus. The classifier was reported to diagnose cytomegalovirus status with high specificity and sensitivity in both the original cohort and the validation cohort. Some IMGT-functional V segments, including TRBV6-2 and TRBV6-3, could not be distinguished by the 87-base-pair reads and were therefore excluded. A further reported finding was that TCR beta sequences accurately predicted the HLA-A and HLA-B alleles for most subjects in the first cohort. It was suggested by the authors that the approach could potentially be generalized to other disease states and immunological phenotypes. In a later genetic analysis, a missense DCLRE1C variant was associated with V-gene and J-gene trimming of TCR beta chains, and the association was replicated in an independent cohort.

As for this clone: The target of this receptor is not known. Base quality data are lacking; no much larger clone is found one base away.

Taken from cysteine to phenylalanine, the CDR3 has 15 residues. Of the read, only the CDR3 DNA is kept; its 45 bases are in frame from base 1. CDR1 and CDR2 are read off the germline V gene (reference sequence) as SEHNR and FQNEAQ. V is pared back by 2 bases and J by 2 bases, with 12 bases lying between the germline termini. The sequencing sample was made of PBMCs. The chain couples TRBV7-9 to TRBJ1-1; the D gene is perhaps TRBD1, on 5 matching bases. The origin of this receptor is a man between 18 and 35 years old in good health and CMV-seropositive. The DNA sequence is TGTGCCAGCAGCTTAACACGCAGGGTTAACACTGAAGCTTTCTTT. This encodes CASSLTRRVNTEAFF. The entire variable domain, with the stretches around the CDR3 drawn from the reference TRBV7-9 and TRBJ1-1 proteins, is DTGVSQNPRHKITKRGQNVTFRCDPISEHNRLYWYRQTLGQGPEFLTYFQNEAQLEKSRLLSDRFSAERPKGSFSTLEIQRTEQGDSAMYLCASSLTRRVNTEAFFGQGTRLTVV.